These 19 T cell receptor beta chains came from one sample sequenced in a study of T-cell reconstitution after alpha-beta-depleted transplantation in children. Unique molecular identifiers were used to barcode this TCRbeta library. TCRdb passed the PCR reads through MiXCR, listing each CDR3 protein once. The table lists 300,000 to 400,000 distinct CDR3 sequences, approximately 20% of them singletons, with approximately 11% in the top ten. The input for sequencing was PBMCs, mostly from graft donor cells, taken 180 days after TCRalphabeta/CD19-depleted stem cell transplant. The source is a male patient aged 10 to 17 who had a stem cell transplant for acute lymphoblastic leukemia, so the T cells may come from the graft donor.

This chain joins TRBV27 and TRBJ2-7, with unresolved D. Trimming removed 5 bases at V and 3 bases at J, with 14 bases between. Germline V lookup: CDR1 MNHEY, CDR2 SMNVEV (reference sequence). This CDR3 is 14 amino acids long. The CDR3 loop reads CASSIQVGLYEQYF. CDR3 bases: TGTGCCAGCAGTATCCAGGTGGGCCTCTACGAGCAGTACTTC.

The chain uses TRBV9 and TRBJ2-1; 8 bases are shared with TRBD2. Germline values: CDR1 SGDLS, CDR2 YYNGEE. Trimming removed 3 bases from V and 4 bases from J; junction bases left unmatched: 6. The CDR3 extends over 15 amino acids. This CDR3 is CASSAVAGGYNEQFF. The DNA of the CDR3 is TGTGCCAGCAGCGCCGTGGCGGGAGGTTACAATGAGCAGTTCTTC.

A few counts support this clonotype. Here the CDR3 reads CASSVDGGEKLFF. CDR3 nucleotide sequence: TGTGCCAGCAGCGTAGACGGTGGGGAAAAACTGTTTTTT. The genes are TRBV9 and TRBJ1-4; D uncertain. The germline V gene has CDR1 SGDLS and CDR2 YYNGEE. This CDR3 spans 13 amino acids. Trimming took off 0 bases at V and 8 bases at J, with 8 bases between the two ends.

The count of this clonotype is one. The CDR3 sequence: CAISRDRATGGLNSPLHF. In DNA form, the CDR3 reads TGTGCCATCAGCCGGGACAGGGCGACTGGGGGCCTCAATTCACCCCTCCACTTT. The V gene is TRBV10-3, the J gene TRBJ1-6; 9 bases match TRBD1. V was pared by 6 bases and J by 7 bases, with 16 bases of the junction left unmatched. This CDR3 region has 18 residues. CDR1 and CDR2 (germline): ENHRY, SYGVKD.

In this sample, this clonotype turned up a few times. The rearrangement uses TRBV5-1 and TRBJ2-7; D not resolved. The V gene's germline CDR1 is SGHRS and CDR2 YFSETQ. V lost 0 bases to trimming and J lost 2 bases, with 6 bases between them. The CDR3 contains 13 residues. CDR3 DNA sequence: TGCGCCAGCAGCTTGGCACTGGCCTACGAGCAGTACTTC. The encoded protein is CASSLALAYEQYF. The full variable domain, its missing parts supplied by reference TRBV5-1 and TRBJ2-7, is KAGVTQTPRYLIKTRGQQVTLSCSPISGHRSVSWYQQTPGQGLQFLFEYFSETQRNKGNFPGRFSGRQFSNSRSEMNVSTLELGDSALYLCASSLALAYEQYFGPGTRLTVT.

This clonotype was seen more than once but under ten times. This chain joins TRBV6-5 and TRBJ2-4; no clear D gene. CDR1 and CDR2 (germline): MNHEY, SVGAGI. The ends were cut back, 0 bases at V and 2 bases at J, with 8 bases in the middle. There are 15 residues in the CDR3. In nucleotides, the CDR3 is TGTGCCAGCAGTTACTCGAGACAAACCAAAAACATTCAGTACTTC. As protein: CASSYSRQTKNIQYF.

The chain combines TRBV27 with TRBJ2-2; 10 positions agree with TRBD2. The CDR3 is 17 amino acids. Trimming at V came to 3 bases and at J to 2 bases, leaving 6 bases not matched to a gene. Germline CDR1 is MNHEY and CDR2 is SMNVEV (reference sequence). As DNA, the CDR3 is TGTGCCAGCAGTTTCACAGCGGGAGGGCCCAACACCGGGGAGCTGTTTTTT. It encodes CASSFTAGGPNTGELFF.

The chain employs TRBV7-9 and TRBJ2-3, with 9 positions matching TRBD2. J gave up 0 bases and V 5 bases, and 6 bases lay outside the gene matches. The CDR3 has 16 amino acids. Germline CDR1 SEHNR, CDR2 FQNEAQ (reference sequence). CDR3 in DNA: TGTGCCAGCAGCGGATCGGGACTAGCCAGCACAGATACGCAGTATTTT. Protein: CASSGSGLASTDTQYF.

This sequence joins TRBV10-2 and TRBJ1-1; D unresolved. Trimming took 6 bases from V and 6 from J, leaving 11 bases between them. The germline CDR1 and CDR2 sequences are WSHSY and SAAADI. This CDR3 spans 12 amino acids. The CDR3: CASRSGSAEAFF. In nucleotides, the CDR3 is TGCGCCAGCAGATCGGGGAGCGCTGAAGCTTTCTTT.

This clonotype was seen only a few times. V is TRBV5-1 and J is TRBJ2-2; 12 nucleotides line up with TRBD2. The V gene's germline CDR1 is SGHRS and CDR2 YFSETQ. Losses at the gene ends were 4 bases for V and 0 bases for J; bases not matched to a gene: 13. The length of the CDR3 is 20 residues. In DNA form, the CDR3 reads TGCGCCAGCAGCGCCCTAGCGGGAGGGCCGTTTTGGTCGAACACCGGGGAGCTGTTTTTT. Translating gives CASSALAGGPFWSNTGELFF.

This clonotype was seen a handful of times. The rearrangement joins TRBV4-2 to TRBJ2-1; 9 bases agree with TRBD2. Germline values: CDR1 LGHNA, CDR2 YNFKEQ. The CDR3 extends over 16 amino acids. V lost 4 bases to trimming and J lost 7 bases; unmatched junction nucleotides: 11. CDR3 region: CASSPTSGGGYNEQFF. The CDR3 DNA follows: TGTGCCAGCAGCCCGACTAGCGGAGGGGGGTATAATGAGCAGTTCTTC.

As to this clonotype: The germline gene is not matched at one end of the junction; a read error may be the cause. V is TRBV5-1 and J is TRBJ1-1, with 7 nucleotides matching TRBD1. CDR3 length: 15 amino acids. Germline V gene sequence: CDR1 SGHRS, CDR2 YFSETQ. The CDR3 protein is CASGLEGAPNTEAFF. The CDR3 DNA follows: TGCGCCAGCGGCTTGGAGGGGGCGCCGAACACTGAAGCTTTCTTT.

The rearrangement links TRBV12-3 or TRBV12-4 to TRBJ2-3; no firm D call. Trimming shortened V by 3 bases and J by 4 bases, and 8 bases separated the two germline ends. This CDR3 is 13 amino acids long. The CDR3 is CASSFWSPDTQYF. The CDR3 region has the DNA TGTGCCAGCAGTTTCTGGTCCCCAGATACGCAGTATTTT.

This clonotype has more than one count but fewer than ten. The V call is TRBV20-1, the J call TRBJ2-2; a weak D match, TRBD2 (6 bases). Germline V lookup: CDR1 DFQATT, CDR2 SNEGSKA (reference sequence). V was trimmed by 4 bases and J by 2 bases, leaving 8 bases between them. There are 13 residues in the CDR3. CDR3 coding DNA: TGCAGTGCTAAGGGACTCAACACCGGGGAGCTGTTTTTT. Translation: CSAKGLNTGELFF.

This clonotype was observed a handful of times. The chain uses TRBV7-2 and TRBJ1-2; D not resolved. Germline V gene sequence: CDR1 SGHTA, CDR2 FQGNSA. V was cut by 5 bases and J by 7 bases, with 20 bases left in between. The CDR3 is 15 amino acids. CDR3 nucleotide sequence: TGTGCCAGCAGCCCGCGAGCGGGTCGGGCCCGTGGCTACACCTTC. Translation gives CASSPRAGRARGYTF.

The rearrangement uses TRBV20-1 and TRBJ2-7; the D call may be TRBD1 or TRBD2 (5 bases each). V lost 0 bases and J 0 bases, leaving 12 bases between the germline ends. CDR1 DFQATT and CDR2 SNEGSKA come from the germline V gene (reference sequence). This CDR3 is 15 amino acids long. In nucleotides, the CDR3 is TGCAGTGCTAGAGATGGGACGGAGAGCTCCTACGAGCAGTACTTC. As protein: CSARDGTESSYEQYF.

This chain links TRBV29-1 with TRBJ2-3, with D hard to call. V was pared by 6 bases and J by 0 bases, with 4 bases between. This CDR3 is 11 amino acids long. CDR1 and CDR2 from the germline V gene are SQVTM and ANQGSEA. The CDR3: CSVDSTDTQYF. The CDR3 DNA reads as TGCAGCGTAGATAGCACAGATACGCAGTATTTT.

This chain links TRBV12-3 or TRBV12-4 with TRBJ2-7; TRBD2 matches at 10 bases. The CDR3 has 17 residues. V lost 0 bases to trimming and J lost 5 bases; unmatched junction nucleotides: 10. The chain's CDR3 is CASSLAGSWLAGDEQYF. The CDR3 DNA reads TGTGCCAGCAGTTTAGCGGGTTCTTGGCTAGCGGGAGACGAGCAGTACTTC.

This clonotype has only a few counts. The chain has TRBV19 and TRBJ2-6; D not certain. From germline, CDR1 is LNHDA and CDR2 SQIVND (reference sequence). CDR3 length equals 15 residues. The germline V and J ends were trimmed by 6 bases and 1 base, with 10 bases remaining between them. CDR3 sequence (DNA): TGTGCCAGTAGCTGGGTAGGATCTGGGGCCAACGTCCTGACTTTC. Protein: CASSWVGSGANVLTF.